The T cell receptor beta chain under discussion was sequenced for a study of beta chain features in type 1 diabetes. Study observations and caveats: Moderately but significantly shorter TCRB CDR3s were found in Type 1 diabetes patients in all four CD4+ subsets. Within the patient group, naive, central memory and Treg TCRB repertoires appeared more similar to each other than within healthy donors.

The sequenced template was cDNA made from the entire isolated RNA. This table comes from immunoSEQ multiplex PCR, and its TCRdb copy is limited to in-frame clones, with some not included. This table has roughly 260,000 clones, around 21% appearing once. This clone was observed a handful of times. Its target is not known. V shed 2 bases and J 2 bases; nucleotides not matched to a gene: 1. The CDR3 contains 15 residues. Per germline, CDR1 MNHEY and CDR2 SMNVEV (reference sequence). One heparinised draw, averaging roughly 0.12 L, was taken per donor. The sequence derives from a woman aged 40 to 50 with type 1 diabetes. The chain carries TRBV27 and TRBJ1-5, with 9 bases that match TRBD1. Sequencing used naive CD4+ T cells from blood. CDR3 sequence reads: CASSLGTGRNQPQHF. The CDR3 DNA reads TGTGCCAGCAGTTTAGGGACAGGGCGCAATCAGCCCCAGCATTTT.